The present T cell receptor beta chain was sequenced within a study of blood T cell repertoires in COVID-19. Whole-study context: Acute and convalescent COVID-19 specimens originated in the United States, Italy and Spain. Sources were T cells, B-cell-depleted T cells, or PBMCs; the material itself was cDNA or gDNA.

Per the authors' pipeline: Estimated nucleated cell counts came from reference gene primer amplification. Generated by immunoSEQ multiplex PCR, the TCRdb table keeps only in-frame clones and is missing some. That table furnishes V, J and clone size, whereas the DNA furnished D and trimming. Of 150,000 or so clones listed, 84% are singletons. The sample holds a few counts of this clone. Trimming removed 4 bases at V and 3 bases at J, with 13 bases between. The CDR3 is 15 amino acids. CDR1 is SNHLY and CDR2 is FYNNEI in the germline V gene. V and J are TRBV2 and TRBJ1-5; D is perhaps TRBD1 (5 bases). This TCR was recovered from a woman aged 55-70 years with acute or convalescent COVID-19. The sequenced sample was peripheral blood. CDR3 residues: CASSGEGVPNQPQHF. The CDR3 DNA is TGTGCCAGCAGTGGGGAAGGGGTCCCCAATCAGCCCCAGCATTTT.